This T cell receptor (beta chain) stems from a study of blood T cell repertoires in COVID-19. Study information: T cells, B-cell-depleted T cells, or PBMCs supplied cDNA or gDNA.

Authors' data handling: Reference gene primer amplification gave nucleated cell count estimates. Data came from immunoSEQ multiplex PCR; TCRdb stores just in-frame clones and leaves some out. The DNA was the basis for D and trimming; V, J and clone size are from that table. Of 310,000 or so clones listed, 88% were seen once; the top ten hold 11%. This clone was counted once. Seattle patients were enrolled during active infection and followed longitudinally. The sequence was collected from a woman in her twenties or thirties with COVID-19, enrolled during active disease. Sequenced input: peripheral blood.

CDR3: CASSDTGATEAFF. Written as DNA, the CDR3 is TGTGCCAGCAGCGACACAGGGGCCACTGAAGCTTTCTTT. V gene TRBV11-3 combines with J gene TRBJ1-1; 7 nucleotides match TRBD1. The trim removed 5 bases at V and 4 bases at J, leaving 4 bases unmatched. This CDR3 comprises 13 residues. Germline CDR1 reads SGHNT; CDR2 reads YENEEA. Full variable domain (missing parts from reference TRBV11-3 and TRBJ1-1): EAGVVQSPRYKIIEKKQPVAFWCNPISGHNTLYWYLQNLGQGPELLIRYENEEAVDDSQLPKDRFSAERLKGVDSTLKIQPAELGDSAVYLCASSDTGATEAFFGQGTRLTVV.